The 19 T cell receptor beta chains reported below all come from one sample, sequenced in a study of graft-versus-host responses after intestinal transplantation. Intraepithelial and lamina propria lymphocytes were isolated from graft specimens. The protocol was immunoSEQ multiplex PCR, while the TCRdb copy is restricted to in-frame clones and leaves out a portion. The sample contains some 15,000 clones, 79% of which appear only once. The starting material was ileum tissue, obtained approximately 480 days after intestinal transplant. These receptors all stem from a human patient who received an intestinal transplant, so some T cells may come from the graft donor.

CDR3 sequence: CASSPPGLAPDTQYF. CDR3 DNA: TGTGCCAGCAGCCCACCGGGACTAGCACCGGATACGCAGTATTTT. The gene calls are TRBV7-9 and TRBJ2-3; 9 bases agree with TRBD2. This CDR3 has 15 amino acids. The V segment lost 5 bases and the J segment 6 bases; nucleotides outside the gene matches: 9. The germline V gene encodes CDR1 SEHNR and CDR2 FQNEAQ (reference sequence).

This chain connects TRBV5-1 to TRBJ2-1; 11 bases map to TRBD2. Unmatched junction bases numbered 7, after V lost 4 bases and J lost 7 bases. Germline CDR1 and CDR2: SGHRS and YFSETQ. The CDR3 spans 15 residues. The CDR3 is CASSPLTSGGNEQFF. Written as DNA, the CDR3 is TGCGCCAGCAGCCCGTTAACTAGCGGGGGAAATGAGCAGTTCTTC.

This rearrangement joins TRBV6-1 to TRBJ1-5; 9 bases align to TRBD1. Trimming at V came to 3 bases and at J to 5 bases, leaving 8 bases not matched to a gene. CDR3 length equals 16 residues. Germline V CDR1 and CDR2: MNHNS, SASEGT. CDR3 sequence reads: CASSDLGTGRHQPQHF. The CDR3 DNA reads as TGTGCCAGCAGTGATTTGGGGACAGGGCGCCATCAGCCCCAGCATTTT.

The genes are TRBV10-3 and TRBJ2-3, with 13 bases identical to TRBD2. Trimming removed 6 bases from V and 5 bases from J; junction bases left unmatched: 8. The CDR3 loop spans 16 amino acids. Germline V gene data show CDR1 as ENHRY and CDR2 as SYGVKD. CDR3 bases: TGTGCCATCAGGACCTCCGGGACTAGCGGGGTAGATACGCAGTATTTT. Protein sequence: CAIRTSGTSGVDTQYF.

The J gene is TRBJ2-5, the V gene TRBV7-9; TRBD1 agrees at 7 bases. This CDR3 has 13 amino acids. V was clipped by 6 bases and J by 5 bases; unmatched bases: 6. Germline loops: CDR1 SEHNR, CDR2 FQNEAQ (reference sequence). CDR3 DNA sequence: TGTGCCAGCAGTCCACAGGGGCTTGAGACCCAGTACTTC. This translates into CASSPQGLETQYF.

This chain connects TRBV14 to TRBJ2-3; D is unresolved. Germline loops: CDR1 SGHDN, CDR2 FVKESK. The CDR3 has 14 amino acids. The germline V and J ends were trimmed by 6 bases and 0 bases, with 10 bases remaining between them. CDR3 residues: CASRGPFSTDTQYF. The CDR3, as DNA: TGTGCCAGCAGAGGACCATTTAGCACAGATACGCAGTATTTT.

The chain joins TRBV9 to TRBJ2-3; TRBD2 matches 10 bases. The ends lost 4 bases at V and 2 bases at J; junction bases unmatched: 4. Per the germline V gene, CDR1 is SGDLS and CDR2 is YYNGEE. The CDR3 runs to 15 residues. CDR3 DNA sequence: TGTGCCAGCAGCCCACTAGCGGGGATCACAGATACGCAGTATTTT. Residues: CASSPLAGITDTQYF.

This clone ranks as medium-sized. The V gene is TRBV7-9, the J gene TRBJ2-7; 9 nucleotides align to TRBD2. CDR1 SEHNR and CDR2 FQNEAQ come from the germline V gene (reference sequence). The CDR3 length is 15 residues. J lost 2 bases, V lost 4 bases, and 6 bases had no gene match. CDR3 protein: CASSYSSGKAYEQYF. The CDR3 nucleotides read TGTGCCAGCAGCTACTCTAGCGGGAAAGCCTACGAGCAGTACTTC. The variable domain in full, completed from reference TRBV7-9 and TRBJ2-7, reads DTGVSQNPRHKITKRGQNVTFRCDPISEHNRLYWYRQTLGQGPEFLTYFQNEAQLEKSRLLSDRFSAERPKGSFSTLEIQRTEQGDSAMYLCASSYSSGKAYEQYFGPGTRLTVT.

This rearrangement joins TRBV5-1 to TRBJ1-2; D not certain. There are 14 residues in the CDR3. Germline V gives CDR1 SGHRS, CDR2 YFSETQ. The V gene lost 2 bases and the J gene lost 4 bases, with 12 bases spanning the gap. The CDR3: CASSFSGFGYGYTF. The CDR3 DNA reads as TGCGCCAGCAGCTTTAGCGGGTTCGGCTATGGCTACACCTTC.

V and J are TRBV12-5 and TRBJ2-5; 7 bases are a match to TRBD2. Looked up from germline, CDR1 is LGHNT and CDR2 is FRNRAP. Losses at the gene ends were 7 bases for V and 4 bases for J; bases not matched to a gene: 9. This CDR3 is built from 14 residues. CDR3 bases: TGTGCTAGTGTCGTTTCGGGGAGGGCAGAGACCCAGTACTTC. It yields the protein CASVVSGRAETQYF.

The rearrangement joins TRBV7-9 to TRBJ1-4; D may be TRBD1 (5 bases). V lost 5 bases, J lost 7 bases, and 8 bases lay in between. The germline V gene encodes CDR1 SEHNR and CDR2 FQNEAQ (reference sequence). The CDR3 has 12 residues. The CDR3 sequence is CASSLGGEKLFF. CDR3 DNA: TGTGCCAGCAGCCTCGGGGGTGAAAAACTGTTTTTT. The variable domain in full, with the rest retrieved from reference TRBV7-9 and TRBJ1-4, is DTGVSQNPRHKITKRGQNVTFRCDPISEHNRLYWYRQTLGQGPEFLTYFQNEAQLEKSRLLSDRFSAERPKGSFSTLEIQRTEQGDSAMYLCASSLGGEKLFFGSGTQLSVL.

The chain employs TRBV9 and TRBJ2-7; the match to TRBD2 covers 9 bases. The CDR3 consists of 14 residues. Germline V gene lookup returns CDR1 SGDLS and CDR2 YYNGEE. J gave up 5 bases and V 3 bases, and 6 bases lay outside the gene matches. The CDR3 spells CASSARLADHEQYF. CDR3 bases: TGTGCCAGCAGCGCCAGACTAGCGGACCACGAGCAGTACTTC.

V is TRBV5-6 and J is TRBJ2-7, with TRBD1 as a possible D gene (5 bases). There are 15 residues in the CDR3. Trimming removed 1 base from V and 2 bases from J, with 13 bases in between. Germline CDR1 and CDR2: SGHDT and YYEEEE. DNA for the CDR3: TGTGCCAGCAGCTTGTTTCAGGGTCGGGCCTACGAGCAGTACTTC. Protein sequence: CASSLFQGRAYEQYF.

The chain links TRBV10-3 to TRBJ1-3; unclear D gene. CDR1 and CDR2 (germline): ENHRY, SYGVKD. Trimming removed 7 bases from V and 0 bases from J, with 10 bases in between. The CDR3 length is 14 residues. CDR3 in DNA: TGTGCCATCAACCAGGACTCCTCTGGAAACACCATATATTTT. Residues: CAINQDSSGNTIYF.

The V call is TRBV9, the J call TRBJ1-1, with D unclear. This CDR3 is built from 13 residues. Germline loops: CDR1 SGDLS, CDR2 YYNGEE. Trimming removed 0 bases at V and 1 base at J, with 4 bases between. As DNA, the CDR3 is TGTGCCAGCAGCGTAGCCAGGAACACTGAAGCTTTCTTT. It is translated as CASSVARNTEAFF.

This chain joins TRBV4-1 and TRBJ2-1; D is unresolved. Trimming left V 3 bases short and J 2 bases short, with 17 bases between. CDR3 length: 17 amino acids. The germline CDR1 and CDR2 sequences are MGHRA and YSYEKL. CDR3 bases: TGCGCCAGCAGCCATGGAGAGGAAAGAGCCGCCTACAATGAGCAGTTCTTC. It codes for CASSHGEERAAYNEQFF.

The gene calls are TRBV2 and TRBJ2-3, with TRBD1 as a possible D gene (5 bases). Trimming stripped 5 bases from V and 1 base from J, with 16 bases between. The CDR3 has 16 amino acids. Germline V CDR1 and CDR2: SNHLY, FYNNEI. CDR3 amino acids: CASSPRQRGGTDTQYF. In nucleotides, the CDR3 is TGTGCCAGCAGTCCCCGCCAAAGGGGCGGCACAGATACGCAGTATTTT.

The chain combines TRBV11-3 with TRBJ1-6, with D hard to call. Germline V CDR1 and CDR2: SGHNT, YENEEA. V was clipped by 1 base and J by 10 bases, with 8 bases between them. This CDR3 is 13 amino acids long. CDR3 loop: CASSLASGSPLHF. The CDR3 DNA is TGTGCCAGCAGCTTAGCCTCCGGGTCACCCCTCCACTTT.

This clone occurred once. J is TRBJ1-6 and V is TRBV9, with 7 bases fitting TRBD1. Per the germline V gene, CDR1 is SGDLS and CDR2 is YYNGEE. The CDR3 sequence is 13 residues long. With V trimmed by 4 bases and J by 13 bases, 8 bases remained unmatched. The CDR3 loop is CASSPGDSFPLHF. CDR3 sequence (DNA): TGTGCCAGCAGCCCAGGGGACAGCTTCCCCCTCCACTTT.